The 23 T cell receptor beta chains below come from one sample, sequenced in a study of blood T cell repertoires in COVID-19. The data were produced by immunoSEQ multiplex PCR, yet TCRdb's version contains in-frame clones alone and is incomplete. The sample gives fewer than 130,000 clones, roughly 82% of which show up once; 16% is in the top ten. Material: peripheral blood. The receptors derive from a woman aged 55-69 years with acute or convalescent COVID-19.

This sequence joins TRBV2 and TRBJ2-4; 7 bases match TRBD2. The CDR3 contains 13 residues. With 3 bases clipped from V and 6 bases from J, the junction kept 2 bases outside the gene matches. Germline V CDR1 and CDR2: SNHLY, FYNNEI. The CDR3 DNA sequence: TGTGCCAGCAGTGAGGAGCGGGGAAACATTCAGTACTTC. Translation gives CASSEERGNIQYF.

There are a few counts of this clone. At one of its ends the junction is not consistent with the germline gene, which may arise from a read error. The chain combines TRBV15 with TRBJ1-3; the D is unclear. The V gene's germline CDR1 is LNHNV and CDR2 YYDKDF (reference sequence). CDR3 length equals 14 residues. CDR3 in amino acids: CATSRDGRGSTIYF. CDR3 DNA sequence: TGTGCCACCAGCAGAGATGGTCGGGGAAGCACCATATATTTT.

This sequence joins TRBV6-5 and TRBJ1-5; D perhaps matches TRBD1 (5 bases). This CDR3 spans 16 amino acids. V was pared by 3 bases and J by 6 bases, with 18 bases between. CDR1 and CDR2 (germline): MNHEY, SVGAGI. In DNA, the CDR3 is TGTGCCAGCAGTTATTCCCCAGGGAAGGATGGTCAGCCCCAGCATTTT. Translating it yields CASSYSPGKDGQPQHF.

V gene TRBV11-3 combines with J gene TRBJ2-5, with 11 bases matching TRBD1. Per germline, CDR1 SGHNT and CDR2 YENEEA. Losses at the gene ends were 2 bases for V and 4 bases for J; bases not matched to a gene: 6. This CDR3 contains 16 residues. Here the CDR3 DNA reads TGTGCCAGCAGCTTATTCGTGGACAGGGGGCGAGAGACCCAGTACTTC. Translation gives CASSLFVDRGRETQYF.

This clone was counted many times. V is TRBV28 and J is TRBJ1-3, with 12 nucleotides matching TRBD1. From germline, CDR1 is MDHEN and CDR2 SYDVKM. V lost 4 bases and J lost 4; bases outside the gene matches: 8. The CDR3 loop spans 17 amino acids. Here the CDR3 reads CASSSGTGGAGGNTIYF. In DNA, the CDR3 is TGTGCCAGCAGTTCCGGGACAGGGGGCGCGGGGGGAAACACCATATATTTT.

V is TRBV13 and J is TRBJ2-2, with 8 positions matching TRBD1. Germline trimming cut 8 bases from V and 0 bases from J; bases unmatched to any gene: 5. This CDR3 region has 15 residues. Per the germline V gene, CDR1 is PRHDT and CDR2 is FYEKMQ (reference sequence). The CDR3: CASGRTGTNTGELFF. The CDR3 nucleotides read TGTGCCAGCGGCCGGACAGGGACGAACACCGGGGAGCTGTTTTTT.

The CDR3 nucleotides are TGTGCCAGCAGTTACGGCCGACAGGGGAATGAGCAGTTCTTC. Protein product: CASSYGRQGNEQFF. This chain connects TRBV6-5 to TRBJ2-1; 8 nucleotides agree with TRBD1. V was clipped by 2 bases and J by 7 bases; unmatched bases: 4. Per the germline V gene, CDR1 is MNHEY and CDR2 is SVGAGI. The CDR3 spans 14 residues.

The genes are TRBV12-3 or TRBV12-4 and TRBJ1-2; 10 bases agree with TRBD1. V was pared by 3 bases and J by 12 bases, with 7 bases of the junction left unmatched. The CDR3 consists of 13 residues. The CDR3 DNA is TGTGCCAGCAGTTTCGGACAGGGGGGTGGGGACACCTTC. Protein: CASSFGQGGGDTF.

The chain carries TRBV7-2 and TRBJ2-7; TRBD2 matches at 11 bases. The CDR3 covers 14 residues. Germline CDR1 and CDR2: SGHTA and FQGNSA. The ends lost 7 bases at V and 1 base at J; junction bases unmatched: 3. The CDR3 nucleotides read TGTGCCAGCATCAGGACTAGCGGGTCCTACGAGCAGTACTTC. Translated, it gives CASIRTSGSYEQYF.

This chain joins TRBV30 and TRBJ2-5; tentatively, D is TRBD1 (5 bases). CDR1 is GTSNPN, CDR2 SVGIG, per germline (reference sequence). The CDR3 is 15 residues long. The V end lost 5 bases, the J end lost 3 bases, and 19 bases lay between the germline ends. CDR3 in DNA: TGTGCCTGGGGTTCTTTTGGGGCCTACAAAGAGACCCAGTACTTC. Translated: CAWGSFGAYKETQYF.

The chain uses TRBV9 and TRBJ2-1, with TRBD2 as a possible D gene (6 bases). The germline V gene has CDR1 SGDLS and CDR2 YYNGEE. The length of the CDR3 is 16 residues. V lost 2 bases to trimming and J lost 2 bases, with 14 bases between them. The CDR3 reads CASSVDAGSTYNEQFF. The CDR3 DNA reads TGTGCCAGCAGCGTCGACGCGGGGAGCACCTACAATGAGCAGTTCTTC.

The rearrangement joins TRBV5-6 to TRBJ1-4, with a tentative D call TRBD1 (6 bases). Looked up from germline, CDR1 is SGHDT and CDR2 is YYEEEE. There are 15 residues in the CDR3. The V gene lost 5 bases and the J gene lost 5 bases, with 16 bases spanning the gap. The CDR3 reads CASSRSGGGNEKLFF. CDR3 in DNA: TGTGCCAGCAGTCGTTCGGGGGGCGGAAATGAAAAACTGTTTTTT.

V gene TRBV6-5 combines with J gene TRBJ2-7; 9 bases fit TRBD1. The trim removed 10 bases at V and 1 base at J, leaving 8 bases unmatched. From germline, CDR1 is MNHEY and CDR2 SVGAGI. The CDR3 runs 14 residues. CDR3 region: CAIQDRGNSYEQYF. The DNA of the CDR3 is TGTGCCATACAGGACAGGGGTAATTCCTACGAGCAGTACTTC.

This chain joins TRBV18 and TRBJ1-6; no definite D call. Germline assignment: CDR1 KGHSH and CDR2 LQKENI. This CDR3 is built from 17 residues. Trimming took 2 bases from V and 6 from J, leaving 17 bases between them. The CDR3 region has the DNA TGTGCCAGCTCACCATATCCCGGGTTTAGAAGTAATTCACCCCTCCACTTT. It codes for CASSPYPGFRSNSPLHF. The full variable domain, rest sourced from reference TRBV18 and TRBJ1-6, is NAGVMQNPRHLVRRRGQEARLRCSPMKGHSHVYWYRQLPEEGLKFMVYLQKENIIDESGMPKERFSAEFPKEGPSILRIQQVVRGDSAAYFCASSPYPGFRSNSPLHFGNGTRLTVT.

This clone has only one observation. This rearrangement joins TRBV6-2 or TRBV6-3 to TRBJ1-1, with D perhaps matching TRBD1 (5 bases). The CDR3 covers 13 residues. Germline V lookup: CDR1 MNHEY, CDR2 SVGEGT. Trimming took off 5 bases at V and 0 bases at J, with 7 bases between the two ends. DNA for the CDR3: TGTGCCAGCAGTAAGGACATGAACACTGAAGCTTTCTTT. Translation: CASSKDMNTEAFF.

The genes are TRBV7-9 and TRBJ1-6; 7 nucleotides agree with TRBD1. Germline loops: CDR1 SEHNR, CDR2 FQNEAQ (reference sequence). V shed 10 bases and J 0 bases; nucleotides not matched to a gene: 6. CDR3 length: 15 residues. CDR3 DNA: TGTGCCATCAATCAGGGGGACTCCTATAATTCACCCCTCCACTTT. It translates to CAINQGDSYNSPLHF.

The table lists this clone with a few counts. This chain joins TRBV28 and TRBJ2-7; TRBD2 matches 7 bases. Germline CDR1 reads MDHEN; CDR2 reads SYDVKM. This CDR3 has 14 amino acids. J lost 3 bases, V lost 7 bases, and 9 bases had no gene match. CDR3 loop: CASNVGGGLYEQYF. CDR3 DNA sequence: TGTGCCAGCAACGTGGGCGGGGGACTCTACGAGCAGTACTTC.

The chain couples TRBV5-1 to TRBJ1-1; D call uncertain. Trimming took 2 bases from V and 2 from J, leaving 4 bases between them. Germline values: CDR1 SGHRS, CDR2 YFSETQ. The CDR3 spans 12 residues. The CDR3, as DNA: TGCGCCAGCAGCTTACTAAACACTGAAGCTTTCTTT. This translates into CASSLLNTEAFF.

CDR3 region: CASSPRGDSDTEAFF. CDR3 bases: TGTGCCAGCTCACCACGGGGGGACTCTGACACTGAAGCTTTCTTT. The J gene is TRBJ1-1, the V gene TRBV18; tentative D call: TRBD1 (5 bases). CDR1 is KGHSH, CDR2 LQKENI, per germline. The V gene lost 1 base and the J gene lost 3 bases, with 12 bases spanning the gap. The CDR3 has 15 residues.

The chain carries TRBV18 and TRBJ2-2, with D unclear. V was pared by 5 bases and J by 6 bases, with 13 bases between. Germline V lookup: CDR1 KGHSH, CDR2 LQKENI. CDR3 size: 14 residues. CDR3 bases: TGTGCCAGCTCATCGTTACAGTCCTCCGGGGAGCTGTTTTTT. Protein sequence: CASSSLQSSGELFF.

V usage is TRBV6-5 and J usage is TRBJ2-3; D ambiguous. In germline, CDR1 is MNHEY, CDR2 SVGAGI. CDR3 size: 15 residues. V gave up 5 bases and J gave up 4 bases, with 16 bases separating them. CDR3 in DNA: TGTGCCAGCAGTCCCCCCCTGAGAGGATCAGATACGCAGTATTTT. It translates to CASSPPLRGSDTQYF.

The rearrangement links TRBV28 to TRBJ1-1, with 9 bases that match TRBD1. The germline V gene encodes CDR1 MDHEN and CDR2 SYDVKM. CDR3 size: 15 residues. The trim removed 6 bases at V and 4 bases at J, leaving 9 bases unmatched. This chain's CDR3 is CASSLRQGVITEAFF. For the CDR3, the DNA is TGTGCCAGCAGCCTCAGACAGGGGGTCATCACTGAAGCTTTCTTT.

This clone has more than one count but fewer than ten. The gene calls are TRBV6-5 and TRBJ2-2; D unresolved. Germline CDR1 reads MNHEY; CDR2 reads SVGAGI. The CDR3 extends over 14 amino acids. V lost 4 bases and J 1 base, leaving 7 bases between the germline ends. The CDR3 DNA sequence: TGTGCCAGCAGTTCGGTCGGGAACACCGGGGAGCTGTTTTTT. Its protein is CASSSVGNTGELFF.